The 8 T cell receptor beta chains below come from one sample, sequenced in a study of blood T cell repertoires in COVID-19. The table came from immunoSEQ multiplex PCR; TCRdb's copy has only in-frame clones and leaves some out. The sample includes 200,000 to 250,000 clones, around 82% of them seen just once. What was sequenced was peripheral blood. These receptors were taken from a woman older than 75 with acute or convalescent COVID-19.

This chain uses TRBV3-1 (or the pseudogene TRBV3-2) with TRBJ1-4, with D unresolved. The CDR3 runs to 15 residues. V lost 1 base, J lost 3 bases, and 9 bases lay in between. Looked up from germline, CDR1 is LGHDT and CDR2 is YNNKEL (reference sequence). This CDR3 reads CASSQGGRANEKLFF. The CDR3 coding sequence is TGTGCCAGCAGCCAAGGCGGCCGGGCTAATGAAAAACTGTTTTTT.

The chain recombines TRBV27 with TRBJ1-5; a possible D gene is TRBD1 (6 bases). The germline V and J ends were trimmed by 5 bases and 9 bases, with 23 bases remaining between them. Germline CDR1 and CDR2: MNHEY and SMNVEV (reference sequence). The CDR3 extends over 16 amino acids. CDR3 sequence (DNA): TGTGCCAGCAGTCCCTCGGGGGGCCCAAAGGTACTGCCCCAGCATTTT. This gives the protein CASSPSGGPKVLPQHF.

The rearrangement links TRBV30 to TRBJ1-2; perhaps TRBD1 as D (5 bases). Germline V gene lookup returns CDR1 GTSNPN and CDR2 SVGIG (reference sequence). The CDR3 length is 14 residues. The V and J ends lost 2 bases and 5 bases respectively, with 15 bases between them. This chain's CDR3 is CAWSTSGKVYGYTF. DNA for the CDR3: TGTGCCTGGAGTACCTCAGGGAAGGTTTATGGCTACACCTTC.

This clone was seen a handful of times. J is TRBJ1-1 and V is TRBV12-3 or TRBV12-4, with TRBD1 as a possible D gene (6 bases). The CDR3 is 13 residues long. V was clipped by 8 bases and J by 7 bases, with 17 bases between them. In nucleotides, the CDR3 is TGTGCCAGCTTCTCTCTTGGGGGCTTTGAAGCTTTCTTT. Its protein is CASFSLGGFEAFF.

The V gene is TRBV5-1, the J gene TRBJ1-2, with 7 bases fitting TRBD1. J lost 6 bases, V lost 4 bases, and 9 bases had no gene match. Germline V lookup: CDR1 SGHRS, CDR2 YFSETQ. CDR3 size: 14 residues. In DNA, the CDR3 is TGCGCCAGCAGCCCCGGGGACAGCGTGAATGGCTACACCTTC. This gives the protein CASSPGDSVNGYTF.

CDR3 coding DNA: TGTGCCAGCAGCGATCATCTAGGGGGGACTAGGTTAACGAATGAGCAGTTCTTC. Translating gives CASSDHLGGTRLTNEQFF. The chain carries TRBV11-2 and TRBJ2-1; 8 bases fit TRBD2. The ends lost 5 bases at V and 7 bases at J; junction bases unmatched: 19. The germline gives CDR1 SGHAT, CDR2 FQNNGV. The CDR3 has 18 amino acids.

The CDR3 DNA is TGTGCCAGCAGCTTACAGGGGCCTGGAAACACCATATATTTT. Residues: CASSLQGPGNTIYF. V usage is TRBV7-9 and J usage is TRBJ1-3; possibly TRBD1 for D (6 bases). The germline V gene has CDR1 SEHNR and CDR2 FQNEAQ (reference sequence). The CDR3 length is 14 residues. With 2 bases removed from V and 2 bases from J, the gap between germline ends came to 7 bases.

The V and J genes are TRBV6-1 and TRBJ2-2, with 9 bases identical to TRBD2. The V gene end was trimmed by 3 bases and the J gene end by 3 bases; junction bases not matched to a gene: 5. The length of the CDR3 is 16 residues. Germline V CDR1 and CDR2: MNHNS, SASEGT. The CDR3 DNA reads TGTGCCAGCAGTGACGCGAGCGGGGGGTACACCGGGGAGCTGTTTTTT. This translates into CASSDASGGYTGELFF.